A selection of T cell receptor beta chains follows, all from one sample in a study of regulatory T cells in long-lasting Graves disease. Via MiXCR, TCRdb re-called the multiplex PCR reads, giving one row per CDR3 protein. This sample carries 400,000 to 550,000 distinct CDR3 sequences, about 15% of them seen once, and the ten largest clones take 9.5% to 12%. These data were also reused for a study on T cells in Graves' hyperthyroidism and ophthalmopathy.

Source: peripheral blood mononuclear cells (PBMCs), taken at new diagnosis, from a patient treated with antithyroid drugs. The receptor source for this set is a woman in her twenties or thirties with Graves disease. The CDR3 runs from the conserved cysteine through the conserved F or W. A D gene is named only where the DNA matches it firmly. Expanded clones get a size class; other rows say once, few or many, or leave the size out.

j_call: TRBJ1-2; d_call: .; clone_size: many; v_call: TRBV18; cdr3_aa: CASSPPPGYGYTF; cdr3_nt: TGTGCCAGCTCACCACCGCCAGGGTATGGCTACACCTTC
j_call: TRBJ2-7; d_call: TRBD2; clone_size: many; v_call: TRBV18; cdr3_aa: CASSPGLAGVYEQYF; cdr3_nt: TGTGCCAGCTCACCAGGACTAGCGGGAGTCTACGAGCAGTACTTC
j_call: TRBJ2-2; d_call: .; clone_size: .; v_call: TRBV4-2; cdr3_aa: CASKSSVAPNTGELFF; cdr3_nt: TGTGCCAGCAAAAGCAGTGTAGCGCCGAACACCGGGGAGCTGTTTTTT
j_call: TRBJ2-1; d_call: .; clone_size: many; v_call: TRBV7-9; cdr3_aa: CASSFVGGTYNEQFF; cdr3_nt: TGTGCCAGCAGCTTTGTAGGGGGGACCTACAATGAGCAGTTCTTC
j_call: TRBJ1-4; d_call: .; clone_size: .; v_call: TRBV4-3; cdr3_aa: CASSRDTSEGTNENLFF; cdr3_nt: TGCGCCAGCAGCCGTGACACCTCAGAGGGAACTAATGAAAACCTGTTTTTT
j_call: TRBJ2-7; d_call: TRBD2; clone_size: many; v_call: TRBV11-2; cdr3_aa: CASSRAGDDYEQYF; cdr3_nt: TGCGCCAGCAGCCGAGCGGGAGATGACTACGAGCAGTACTTC
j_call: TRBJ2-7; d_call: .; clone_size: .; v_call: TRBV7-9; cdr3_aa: CASFSQGTYEQYF; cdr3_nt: TGTGCCAGCTTCTCCCAGGGAACCTACGAGCAGTACTTC
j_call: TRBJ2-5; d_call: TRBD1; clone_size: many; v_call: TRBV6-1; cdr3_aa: CASSEDRGLETQYF; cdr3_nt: TGTGCCAGCAGTGAAGACAGGGGGTTGGAGACCCAGTACTTC
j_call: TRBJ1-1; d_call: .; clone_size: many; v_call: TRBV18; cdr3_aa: CASSPTARNTEAFF; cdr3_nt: TGTGCCAGCTCACCAACAGCACGGAACACTGAAGCTTTCTTT
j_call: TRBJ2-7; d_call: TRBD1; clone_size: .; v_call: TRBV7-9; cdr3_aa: CASSLEWTGRYEQYF; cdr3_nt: TGTGCCAGCAGCTTAGAGTGGACAGGGCGATACGAGCAGTACTTC
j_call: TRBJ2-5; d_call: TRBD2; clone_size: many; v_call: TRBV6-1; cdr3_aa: CASSRLAGDMETQYF; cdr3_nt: TGTGCCAGCAGCAGACTAGCGGGAGACATGGAGACCCAGTACTTC
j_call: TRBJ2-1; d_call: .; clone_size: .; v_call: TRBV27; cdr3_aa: CASSLSLKAHEQFF; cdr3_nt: TGTGCCAGCAGTTTATCGCTCAAGGCCCATGAGCAGTTCTTC
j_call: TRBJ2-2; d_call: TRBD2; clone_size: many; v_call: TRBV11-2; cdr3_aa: CASSSGLARETGELFF; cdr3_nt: TGTGCCAGCAGCTCCGGACTAGCCAGAGAGACCGGGGAGCTGTTTTTT
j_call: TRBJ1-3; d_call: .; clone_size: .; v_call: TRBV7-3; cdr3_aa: CASSSRQELGNTIYF; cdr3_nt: TGTGCCAGCAGCTCCCGACAGGAACTCGGAAACACCATATATTTT
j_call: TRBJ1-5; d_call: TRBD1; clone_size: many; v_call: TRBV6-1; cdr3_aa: CASTLGQGTGSQPQHF; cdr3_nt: TGTGCCAGCACGCTAGGACAGGGGACTGGTTCTCAGCCCCAGCATTTT
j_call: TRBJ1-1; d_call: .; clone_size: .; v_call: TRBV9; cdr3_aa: CASSVDGDTEAFF; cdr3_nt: TGTGCCAGCAGCGTAGATGGGGACACTGAAGCTTTCTTT
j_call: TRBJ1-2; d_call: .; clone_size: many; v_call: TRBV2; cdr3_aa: CASRLDNTNYGYTF; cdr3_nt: TGTGCCAGCAGATTGGACAACACTAACTATGGCTACACCTTC
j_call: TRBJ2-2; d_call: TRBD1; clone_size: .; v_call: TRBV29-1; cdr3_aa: CSVGGQVNTGELFF; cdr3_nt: TGCAGCGTAGGGGGACAGGTGAACACCGGGGAGCTGTTTTTT
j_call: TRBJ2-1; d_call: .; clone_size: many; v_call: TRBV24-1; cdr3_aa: CATSATHNEQFF; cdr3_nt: TGTGCCACCAGTGCGACCCACAATGAGCAGTTCTTC
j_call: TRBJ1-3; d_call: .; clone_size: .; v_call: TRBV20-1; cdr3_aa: CSARERASGNTIYF; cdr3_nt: TGCAGTGCTAGAGAACGGGCCTCTGGAAACACCATATATTTT
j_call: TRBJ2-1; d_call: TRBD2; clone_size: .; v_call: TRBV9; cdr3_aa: CASSISGRGGNEQFF; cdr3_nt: TGTGCCAGCAGCATCAGCGGGAGAGGGGGCAATGAGCAGTTCTTC
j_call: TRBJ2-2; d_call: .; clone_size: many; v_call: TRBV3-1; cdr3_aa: CASSPNANTGELFF; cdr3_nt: TGTGCCAGCAGCCCGAACGCGAACACCGGGGAGCTGTTTTTT
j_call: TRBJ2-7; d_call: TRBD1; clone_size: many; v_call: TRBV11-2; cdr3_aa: CASSPGQVIRF; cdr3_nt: TGTGCCAGCAGCCCGGGACAGGTTATTCGGTTC
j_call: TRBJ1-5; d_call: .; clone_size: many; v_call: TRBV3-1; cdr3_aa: CASSLAEGQPQHF; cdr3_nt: TGTGCCAGCAGCCTCGCCGAAGGTCAGCCCCAGCATTTT
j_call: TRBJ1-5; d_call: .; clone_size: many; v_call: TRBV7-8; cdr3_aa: CASSLVRGGSNQPQHF; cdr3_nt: TGTGCCAGCAGCTTAGTAAGGGGAGGTAGCAATCAGCCCCAGCATTTT
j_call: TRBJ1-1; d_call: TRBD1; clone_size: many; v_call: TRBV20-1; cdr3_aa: CSARVPGQGASGAFF; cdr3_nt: TGCAGTGCTAGAGTACCGGGACAGGGGGCGTCGGGAGCTTTCTTT
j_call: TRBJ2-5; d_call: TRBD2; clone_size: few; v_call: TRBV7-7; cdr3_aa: CASSLGGRSETQYF; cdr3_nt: TGTGCTAGCAGCTTAGGCGGGAGGAGTGAGACCCAGTACTTC
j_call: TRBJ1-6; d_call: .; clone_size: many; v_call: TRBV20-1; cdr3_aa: CGGARTINSPLHF; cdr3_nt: TGCGGGGGGGCTAGGACGATCAATTCACCCCTCCACTTT
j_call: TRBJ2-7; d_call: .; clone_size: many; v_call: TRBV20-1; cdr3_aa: CSARDPGPKGAGGMEYF; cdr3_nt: TGCAGTGCTAGAGATCCTGGCCCTAAAGGGGCCGGTGGAATGGAGTACTTC
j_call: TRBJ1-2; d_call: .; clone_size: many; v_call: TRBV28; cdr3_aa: CASSPFGTYTNYGYTF; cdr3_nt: TGTGCCAGCAGTCCCTTCGGGACATACACTAACTATGGCTACACCTTC
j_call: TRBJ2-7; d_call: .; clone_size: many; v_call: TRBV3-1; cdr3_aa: CASSQGWESSYEQYF; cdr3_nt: TGTGCCAGCAGCCAAGGTTGGGAAAGCTCCTACGAGCAGTACTTC
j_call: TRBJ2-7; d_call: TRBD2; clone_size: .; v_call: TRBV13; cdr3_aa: CASSRLAGGLNEQYF; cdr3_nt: TGTGCCAGCAGCCGGCTAGCGGGAGGACTGAACGAGCAGTACTTC
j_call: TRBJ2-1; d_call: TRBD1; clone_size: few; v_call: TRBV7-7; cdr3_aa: CASSPGQGTGNEQFF; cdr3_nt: TGTGCTAGCAGCCCCGGACAGGGAACTGGCAATGAGCAGTTCTTC
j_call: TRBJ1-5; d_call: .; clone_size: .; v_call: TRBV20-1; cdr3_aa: CSARVHQRGQPQHF; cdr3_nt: TGCAGTGCTAGGGTACATCAGCGAGGGCAGCCCCAGCATTTT
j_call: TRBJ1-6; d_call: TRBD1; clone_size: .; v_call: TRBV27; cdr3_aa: CASSVRDSHNSPLHF; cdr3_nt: TGTGCCAGCAGCGTCCGGGACAGCCATAATTCACCCCTCCACTTT
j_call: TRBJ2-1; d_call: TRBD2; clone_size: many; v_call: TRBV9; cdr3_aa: CASSDAPGLPYNEQFF; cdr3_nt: TGTGCCAGCAGCGACGCTCCGGGACTACCCTACAATGAGCAGTTCTTC
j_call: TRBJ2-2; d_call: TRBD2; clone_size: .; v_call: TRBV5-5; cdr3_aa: CASSVGLAGERAGELFF; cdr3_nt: TGTGCCAGCAGCGTGGGACTAGCGGGAGAGAGGGCCGGGGAGCTGTTTTTT
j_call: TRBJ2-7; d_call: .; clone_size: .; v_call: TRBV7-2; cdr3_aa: CASSLVVGFYEQYF; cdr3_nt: TGTGCCAGCAGCTTAGTCGTAGGATTCTACGAGCAGTACTTC